The subject of this entry is one T cell receptor (beta chain). These data belong to a study of follicular helper T cells after annual influenza vaccination. Profiled with immunoSEQ multiplex PCR; TCRdb holds only in-frame clones, not every one. The sample has a few thousand clones, 70% to 85% seen once. Sample time point: 2014-2015 season, pre-vaccination. The sequences come from CXCR5+ CD38- circulating T follicular helper cells from blood, collected on the day of influenza vaccination. Subset described: circulating Tfh, non-naive CD4+CXCR5+PD-1+ (ICOS+CD38+ or ICOS-CD38-). This sequence was found in an adult who received the influenza vaccine.

Written as DNA, the CDR3 is TGTGCCAGCCAGCGAGAGGGTGGCTCCAGTTCACCCCTCCACTTT. It is translated as CASQREGGSSSPLHF. This chain connects TRBV2 to TRBJ1-6; D remains ambiguous. The CDR3 sequence is 15 residues long. V was cut by 8 bases and J by 9 bases, with 20 bases left in between. Germline CDR1 reads SNHLY; CDR2 reads FYNNEI.